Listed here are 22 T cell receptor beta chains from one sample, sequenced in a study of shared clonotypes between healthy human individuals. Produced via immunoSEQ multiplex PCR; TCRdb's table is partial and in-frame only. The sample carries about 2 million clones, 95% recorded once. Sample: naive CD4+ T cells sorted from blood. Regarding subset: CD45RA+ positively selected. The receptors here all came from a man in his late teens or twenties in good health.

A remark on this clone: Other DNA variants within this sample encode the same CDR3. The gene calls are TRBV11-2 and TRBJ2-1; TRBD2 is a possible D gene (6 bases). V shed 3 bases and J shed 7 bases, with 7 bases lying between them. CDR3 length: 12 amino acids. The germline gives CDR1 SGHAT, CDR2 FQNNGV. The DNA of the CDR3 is TGTGCCAGCAGCTTTAGCGGAAATGAGCAGTTCTTC. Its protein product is CASSFSGNEQFF.

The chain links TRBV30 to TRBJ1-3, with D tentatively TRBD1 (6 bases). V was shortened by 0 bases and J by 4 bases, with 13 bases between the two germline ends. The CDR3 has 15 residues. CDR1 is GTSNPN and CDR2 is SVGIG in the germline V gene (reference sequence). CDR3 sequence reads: CAWSVNRAAGNTIYF. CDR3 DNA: TGTGCCTGGAGTGTAAACAGGGCGGCGGGAAACACCATATATTTT.

For the CDR3, the DNA is TGTGCCAGCAGGAGGCTGGGGGAAGAGACCCAGTACTTC. Protein: CASRRLGEETQYF. The chain couples TRBV2 to TRBJ2-5, with D possibly called TRBD1 or TRBD2 (5 bases each). The CDR3 is 13 residues long. The germline V gene has CDR1 SNHLY and CDR2 FYNNEI. V dropped 6 bases and J dropped 3 bases, with 11 bases sitting between them.

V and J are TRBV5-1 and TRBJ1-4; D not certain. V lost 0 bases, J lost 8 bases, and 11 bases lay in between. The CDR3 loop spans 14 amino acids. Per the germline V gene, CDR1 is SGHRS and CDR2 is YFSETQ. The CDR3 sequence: CASSLAAAREKLFF. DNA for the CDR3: TGCGCCAGCAGCTTGGCGGCCGCCAGGGAAAAACTGTTTTTT.

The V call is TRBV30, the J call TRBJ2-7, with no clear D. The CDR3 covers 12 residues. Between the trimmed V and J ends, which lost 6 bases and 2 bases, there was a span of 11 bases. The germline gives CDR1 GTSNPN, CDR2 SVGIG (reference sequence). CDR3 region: CACKLLAYEQYF. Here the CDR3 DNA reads TGTGCCTGCAAGCTTCTCGCCTACGAGCAGTACTTC.

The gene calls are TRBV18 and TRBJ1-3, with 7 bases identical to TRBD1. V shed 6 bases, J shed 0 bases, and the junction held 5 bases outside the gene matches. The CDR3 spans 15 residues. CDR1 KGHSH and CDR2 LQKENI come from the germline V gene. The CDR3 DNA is TGTGCCAGCTCGGTTACAGGGGTCTCTGGAAACACCATATATTTT. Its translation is CASSVTGVSGNTIYF.

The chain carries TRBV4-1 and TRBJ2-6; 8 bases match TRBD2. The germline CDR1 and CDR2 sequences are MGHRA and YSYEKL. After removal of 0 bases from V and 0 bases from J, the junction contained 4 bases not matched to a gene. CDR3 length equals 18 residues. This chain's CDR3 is CASSQEGAGVSGANVLTF. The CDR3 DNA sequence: TGCGCCAGCAGCCAAGAGGGAGCGGGGGTCTCTGGGGCCAACGTCCTGACTTTC.

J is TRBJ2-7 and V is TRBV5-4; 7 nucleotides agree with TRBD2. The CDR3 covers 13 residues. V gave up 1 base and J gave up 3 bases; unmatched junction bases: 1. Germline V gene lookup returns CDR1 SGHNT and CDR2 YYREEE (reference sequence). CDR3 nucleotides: TGTGCCAGCAGCTTGCGGGGGGTCTACGAGCAGTACTTC. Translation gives CASSLRGVYEQYF.

The CDR3 DNA follows: TGTGCCAGCAGAGAGCAGGGGGAGCCCTACGAGCAGTACTTC. As protein: CASREQGEPYEQYF. The chain is built from TRBV28 and TRBJ2-7; TRBD1 agrees at 7 bases. This CDR3 is built from 14 residues. Germline V gene data show CDR1 as MDHEN and CDR2 as SYDVKM. After removal of 6 bases from V and 2 bases from J, the junction contained 7 bases not matched to a gene.

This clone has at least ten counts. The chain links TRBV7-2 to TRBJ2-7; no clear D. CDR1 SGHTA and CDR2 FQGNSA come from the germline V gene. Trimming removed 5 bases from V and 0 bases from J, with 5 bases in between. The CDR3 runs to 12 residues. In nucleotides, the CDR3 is TGTGCCAGCAGCGCAGCCTCCTACGAGCAGTACTTC. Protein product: CASSAASYEQYF.

Here the CDR3 reads CASSANRVKITYEQYF. The CDR3 DNA follows: TGTGCCAGCAGTGCTAACAGGGTGAAAATTACCTACGAGCAGTACTTC. This rearrangement joins TRBV2 to TRBJ2-7; maybe TRBD1 (6 bases). V lost 4 bases to trimming and J lost 2 bases, with 18 bases between them. The CDR3 runs to 16 residues. Germline V gene lookup returns CDR1 SNHLY and CDR2 FYNNEI. The complete variable domain, with remaining parts taken from reference TRBV2 and TRBJ2-7, reads EPEVTQTPSHQVTQMGQEVILRCVPISNHLYFYWYRQILGQKVEFLVSFYNNEISEKSEIFDDQFSVERPDGSNFTLKIRSTKLEDSAMYFCASSANRVKITYEQYFGPGTRLTVT.

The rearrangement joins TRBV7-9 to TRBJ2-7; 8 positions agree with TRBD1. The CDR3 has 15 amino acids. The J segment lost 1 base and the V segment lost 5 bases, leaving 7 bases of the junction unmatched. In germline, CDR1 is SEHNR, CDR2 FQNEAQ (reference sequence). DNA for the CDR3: TGTGCCAGCAGCCTCGGACAGGGAAAGTCCTACGAGCAGTACTTC. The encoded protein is CASSLGQGKSYEQYF.

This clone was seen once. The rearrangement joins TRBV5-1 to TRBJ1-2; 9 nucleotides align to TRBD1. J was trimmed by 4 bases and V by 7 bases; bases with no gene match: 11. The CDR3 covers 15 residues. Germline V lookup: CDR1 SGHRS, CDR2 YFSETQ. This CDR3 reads CASAELQGASYGYTF. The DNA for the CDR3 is TGCGCCAGCGCCGAGTTACAGGGGGCGAGCTATGGCTACACCTTC.

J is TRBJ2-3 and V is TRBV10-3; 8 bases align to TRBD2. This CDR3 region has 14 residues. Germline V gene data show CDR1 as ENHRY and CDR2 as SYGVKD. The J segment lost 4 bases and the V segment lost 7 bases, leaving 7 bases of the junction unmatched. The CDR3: CAITEGLAADTQYF. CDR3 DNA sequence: TGTGCCATCACTGAAGGACTAGCTGCAGATACGCAGTATTTT.

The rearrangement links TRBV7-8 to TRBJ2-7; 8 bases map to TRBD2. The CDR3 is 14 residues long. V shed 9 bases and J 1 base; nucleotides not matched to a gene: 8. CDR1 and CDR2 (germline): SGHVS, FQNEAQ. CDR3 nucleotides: TGTGCCAGTGGGATTAGCGGGATTTCCTACGAGCAGTACTTC. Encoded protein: CASGISGISYEQYF.

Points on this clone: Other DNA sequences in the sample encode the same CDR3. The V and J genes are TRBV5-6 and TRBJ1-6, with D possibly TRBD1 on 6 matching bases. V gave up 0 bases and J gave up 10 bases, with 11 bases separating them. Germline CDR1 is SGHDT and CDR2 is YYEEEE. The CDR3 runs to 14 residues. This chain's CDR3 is CASSLGQGRSPLHF. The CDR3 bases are TGTGCCAGCAGCTTGGGTCAGGGGAGGTCACCCCTCCACTTT. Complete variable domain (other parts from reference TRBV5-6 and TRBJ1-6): DAGVTQSPTHLIKTRGQQVTLRCSPKSGHDTVSWYQQALGQGPQFIFQYYEEEERQRGNFPDRFSGHQFPNYSSELNVNALLLGDSALYLCASSLGQGRSPLHFGNGTRLTVT.

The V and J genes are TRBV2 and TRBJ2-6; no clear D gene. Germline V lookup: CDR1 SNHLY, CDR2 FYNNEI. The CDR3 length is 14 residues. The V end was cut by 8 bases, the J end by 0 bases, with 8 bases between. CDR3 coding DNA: TGTGCCAGCGTCAGCATCTCTGGGGCCAACGTCCTGACTTTC. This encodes CASVSISGANVLTF.

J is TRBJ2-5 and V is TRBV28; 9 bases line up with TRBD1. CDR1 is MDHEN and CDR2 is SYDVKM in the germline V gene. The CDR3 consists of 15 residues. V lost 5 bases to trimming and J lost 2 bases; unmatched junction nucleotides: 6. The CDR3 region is CASSEPGQGQETQYF. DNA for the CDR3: TGTGCCAGCAGTGAACCGGGACAGGGACAAGAGACCCAGTACTTC.

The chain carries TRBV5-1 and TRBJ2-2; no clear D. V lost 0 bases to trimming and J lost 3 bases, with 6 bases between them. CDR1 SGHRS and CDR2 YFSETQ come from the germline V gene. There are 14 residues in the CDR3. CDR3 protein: CASSLGVDTGELFF. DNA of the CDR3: TGCGCCAGCAGCTTGGGCGTCGACACCGGGGAGCTGTTTTTT. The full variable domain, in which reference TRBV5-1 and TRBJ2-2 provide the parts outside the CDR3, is KAGVTQTPRYLIKTRGQQVTLSCSPISGHRSVSWYQQTPGQGLQFLFEYFSETQRNKGNFPGRFSGRQFSNSRSEMNVSTLELGDSALYLCASSLGVDTGELFFGEGSRLTVL.

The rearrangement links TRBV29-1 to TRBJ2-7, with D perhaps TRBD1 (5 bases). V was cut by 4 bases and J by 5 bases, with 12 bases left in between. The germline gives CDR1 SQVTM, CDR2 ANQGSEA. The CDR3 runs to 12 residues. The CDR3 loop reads CSVAPFRDEQYF. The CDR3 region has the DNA TGCAGCGTTGCTCCCTTCAGGGACGAGCAGTACTTC.

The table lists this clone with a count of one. The CDR3 sequence is CASTMTGGAYEQYF. The DNA for the CDR3 is TGTGCCAGCACCATGACAGGGGGGGCCTACGAGCAGTACTTC. The chain links TRBV5-6 to TRBJ2-7; TRBD1 matches at 9 bases. Per germline, CDR1 SGHDT and CDR2 YYEEEE. Germline trimming cut 6 bases from V and 2 bases from J; bases unmatched to any gene: 6. The length of the CDR3 is 14 residues.

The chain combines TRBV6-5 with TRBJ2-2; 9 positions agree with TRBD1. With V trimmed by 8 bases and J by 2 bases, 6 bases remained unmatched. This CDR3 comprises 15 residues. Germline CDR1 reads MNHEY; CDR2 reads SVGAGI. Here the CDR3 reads CASHRGLKNTGELFF. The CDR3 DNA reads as TGTGCCAGCCACAGGGGGCTAAAAAACACCGGGGAGCTGTTTTTT.